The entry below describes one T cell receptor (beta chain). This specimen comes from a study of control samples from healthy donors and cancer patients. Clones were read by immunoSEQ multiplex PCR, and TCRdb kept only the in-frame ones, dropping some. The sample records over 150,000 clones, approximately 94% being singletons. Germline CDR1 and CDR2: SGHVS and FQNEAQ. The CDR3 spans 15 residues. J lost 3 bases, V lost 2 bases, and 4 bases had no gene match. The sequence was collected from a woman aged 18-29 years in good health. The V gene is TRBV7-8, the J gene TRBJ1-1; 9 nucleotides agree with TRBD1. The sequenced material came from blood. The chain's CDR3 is CASSLRGDRDTEAFF. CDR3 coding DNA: TGTGCCAGCAGCTTAAGGGGGGACAGGGACACTGAAGCTTTCTTT.